This TCR beta chain is drawn from a study of T cell repertoires in cytomegalovirus infection. MiXCR, applied by TCRdb to the reads, yields one record per CDR3 protein. The sample contains about 160,000 distinct CDR3 sequences, less than 25% of which appear only once. This clonotype turned up a few times. What it binds is unknown. Findings and limits, study-wide: The cumulative frequency of public TCR beta families distinguished individuals who carried CMV together with the relevant HLA. Dominant in the ex vivo response were TCR beta clonotypes restricted by HLA-C and specific for CMV.

This TCR was sampled from a human donor in good health (CMV status not recorded). Some clones in this sample may be carry-over from other donors' samples. Here the sequenced sample was CD8+ T cells from cultured PBMCs, taken from culture after CMV antigen stimulation.

The CDR3 loop reads CASSYKDWQAAGEQYF. The CDR3 DNA sequence: TGTGCCAGCAGCTATAAGGATTGGCAGGCTGCAGGCGAGCAGTACTTC. This rearrangement joins TRBV13 to TRBJ2-7; D remains unclear. This CDR3 is 16 amino acids long. The germline V gene has CDR1 PRHDT and CDR2 FYEKMQ (reference sequence). The V end was cut by 4 bases, the J end by 6 bases, with 22 bases between.